The 8 T cell receptor beta chains reported below all come from one sample, sequenced in a study of human T cells and chemical hapten exposure. Regarding time point: patch test 2, 6 weeks after DPC sensitization. Treatment of the sample: therapeutic diphenylcyclopropenone sensitization with weekly scalp DPC. TCRdb redid the calling of the RACE reads with MiXCR, one entry per CDR3 protein. The sample lists hundreds of thousands of distinct CDR3 sequences; 6% to 7% were seen once. The sample here was whole blood, taken in connection with sensitization to the hapten diphenylcyclopropenone (DPC). These TCRs come from a woman under 30 with alopecia areata. Some clones in this sample may be carry-over from other donors' samples.

This clonotype came up a few times. This sequence joins TRBV6-6 and TRBJ1-5; D unclear. Germline CDR1 reads MNHNY; CDR2 reads SVGAGI (reference sequence). The CDR3 runs 17 residues. The V and J ends lost 0 bases and 0 bases respectively, with 12 bases between them. CDR3 residues: CASSYSPEVNSNQPQHF. As DNA, the CDR3 is TGTGCCAGCAGTTACTCGCCGGAGGTTAATAGCAATCAGCCCCAGCATTTT.

The chain links TRBV20-1 to TRBJ2-1; perhaps D is TRBD1 or TRBD2 (5 bases each). Trimming stripped 3 bases from V and 6 bases from J, with 9 bases between. The CDR3 contains 12 residues. Germline V CDR1 and CDR2: DFQATT, SNEGSKA (reference sequence). The CDR3 protein is CSASGAFNEQFF. In DNA form, the CDR3 reads TGCAGTGCTAGCGGGGCCTTCAATGAGCAGTTCTTC.

This clonotype showed up just a few times. The chain recombines TRBV25-1 with TRBJ1-1; D possibly corresponds to TRBD1 (6 bases). CDR3 size: 13 residues. Trimming took 6 bases from V and 7 from J, leaving 15 bases between them. Looked up from germline, CDR1 is MGHDK and CDR2 is SYGVNS. The CDR3 reads CASSLGHTVEAFF. The CDR3 DNA follows: TGTGCCAGCAGCCTGGGACACACTGTTGAAGCTTTCTTT.

Ten or more counts support this clonotype. The chain has TRBV3-1 and TRBJ1-3; no definite D call. Germline CDR1 reads LGHDT; CDR2 reads YNNKEL (reference sequence). V gave up 4 bases and J gave up 4 bases, with 14 bases separating them. CDR3 length equals 15 residues. The CDR3 spells CASSPIRAGGNTIYF. The CDR3, as DNA: TGTGCCAGCAGCCCGATAAGGGCAGGCGGAAACACCATATATTTT.

This clonotype has more than one count but fewer than ten. The chain couples TRBV11-2 to TRBJ1-5; D possibly corresponds to TRBD1 (5 bases). Germline CDR1 is SGHAT and CDR2 is FQNNGV. The V gene lost 1 base and the J gene lost 3 bases, with 10 bases spanning the gap. The CDR3 totals 15 residues. The CDR3 DNA reads as TGTGCCAGCAGCTTAGGGGGCAACTACAATCAGCCCCAGCATTTT. It codes for CASSLGGNYNQPQHF.

This clonotype was observed a handful of times. CDR3 DNA sequence: TGCAGCGTGCCGCGGACTAGCGGGGGGGCCATGTCTCAGTTCTTC. As protein: CSVPRTSGGAMSQFF. The chain employs TRBV29-1 and TRBJ2-1; TRBD2 aligns across 15 bases. The germline CDR1 and CDR2 sequences are SQVTM and ANQGSEA. V lost 6 bases and J lost 13; bases outside the gene matches: 13. The CDR3 extends over 15 amino acids.

This sequence joins TRBV7-9 and TRBJ1-1, with no clear D. CDR3 size: 15 residues. Between the trimmed V and J ends, which lost 5 bases and 0 bases, there was a span of 13 bases. Germline V gives CDR1 SEHNR, CDR2 FQNEAQ (reference sequence). The CDR3 region has the DNA TGTGCCAGCAGCCCGCGGAACCAGATGAACACTGAAGCTTTCTTT. Translation gives CASSPRNQMNTEAFF. Using reference TRBV7-9 and TRBJ1-1 for the parts outside the CDR3, the full variable domain is DTGVSQNPRHKITKRGQNVTFRCDPISEHNRLYWYRQTLGQGPEFLTYFQNEAQLEKSRLLSDRFSAERPKGSFSTLEIQRTEQGDSAMYLCASSPRNQMNTEAFFGQGTRLTVV.

There are many counts of this clonotype. The chain joins TRBV6-5 to TRBJ1-5; no reliable D call. This CDR3 comprises 15 residues. Germline V gives CDR1 MNHEY, CDR2 SVGAGI. Trimming shortened V by 0 bases and J by 3 bases, and 9 bases separated the two germline ends. The CDR3 is CASSYSIADNQPQHF. The CDR3 DNA is TGTGCCAGCAGTTACTCGATAGCGGACAATCAGCCCCAGCATTTT.